This entry lists 25 T cell receptor beta chains sequenced from one sample in a study of cytomegalovirus exposure and HLA in healthy donors (dated by TCRdb to about 2017). Library generation was performed with the immunoSEQ multiplex PCR assay. For the multiplex PCR, a mixture combining 60 forward primers for TCR Vbeta segments and 13 reverse primers for TCR Jbeta segments was used. TCRdb holds this immuneACCESS table with in-frame rearrangements only. Some clones are missing; in checked studies, unresolved V genes explain under half, and the rest has no known cause. This sample gives 100,000 to 150,000 clones in total; approximately 85% of them show up just once. Jointly, the top ten make up roughly 10% of the sample. Sequencing was done on a sample of PBMCs. The origin of the receptors is a male donor in good health and CMV-seropositive.

This clone was detected a few times. This chain joins TRBV11-2 and TRBJ2-1, with 11 nucleotides matching TRBD2. The CDR3 loop spans 17 amino acids. Germline values: CDR1 SGHAT, CDR2 FQNNGV. The J segment lost 6 bases and the V segment lost 5 bases, leaving 12 bases of the junction unmatched. Here the CDR3 reads CASSGLLVAGGFNEQFF. CDR3 bases: TGTGCCAGCAGCGGGCTCCTGGTAGCGGGAGGGTTCAATGAGCAGTTCTTC.

The chain links TRBV6-5 to TRBJ1-6, with D unresolved. V lost 0 bases and J lost 12, with 6 bases in between. CDR3 size: 12 residues. Germline V gene data show CDR1 as MNHEY and CDR2 as SVGAGI. The chain's CDR3 is CASSYSREPLHF. The CDR3 DNA sequence: TGTGCCAGCAGTTACTCGAGGGAACCCCTCCACTTT.

This chain joins TRBV27 and TRBJ1-1; no firm D call. The CDR3 has 16 residues. The ends were cut back, 4 bases at V and 1 base at J, with 16 bases in the middle. Per germline, CDR1 MNHEY and CDR2 SMNVEV (reference sequence). As DNA, the CDR3 is TGTGCCAGCAGTTCCAGCCCGGGTCCACCGAACACTGAAGCTTTCTTT. It specifies CASSSSPGPPNTEAFF.

This clone was seen a few times. V and J are TRBV18 and TRBJ2-1; 11 bases map to TRBD2. J gave up 0 bases and V 3 bases, and 4 bases lay outside the gene matches. The germline V gene has CDR1 KGHSH and CDR2 LQKENI. The CDR3 is made up of 17 amino acids. The CDR3, as DNA: TGTGCCAGCTCACCGTCGGGACTAGCGGACTCCTACAATGAGCAGTTCTTC. Its translation: CASSPSGLADSYNEQFF.

This clone occurred a few times. The chain joins TRBV6-1 to TRBJ1-1, with a tentative D call TRBD1 (6 bases). The CDR3 loop spans 15 amino acids. Trimming took off 3 bases at V and 5 bases at J, with 16 bases between the two ends. The germline CDR1 and CDR2 sequences are MNHNS and SASEGT. DNA of the CDR3: TGTGCCAGCAGTGACAGGGGTAGGGTGGAGACTGAAGCTTTCTTT. Translated, it gives CASSDRGRVETEAFF.

V gene TRBV28 combines with J gene TRBJ1-1; a weak D match, TRBD1 (6 bases). V was pared by 10 bases and J by 1 base, with 22 bases between. The CDR3 is 16 residues long. The germline CDR1 and CDR2 sequences are MDHEN and SYDVKM. CDR3 sequence reads: CAKTGIEREENTEAFF. The CDR3 DNA reads TGTGCCAAAACAGGGATTGAGAGAGAGGAGAACACTGAAGCTTTCTTT.

The CDR3 is CASSVGSGRPSTDTQYF. DNA for the CDR3: TGTGCCAGCAGCGTAGGGTCCGGGAGACCCAGCACAGATACGCAGTATTTT. This rearrangement joins TRBV9 to TRBJ2-3, with a tentative D call TRBD2 (6 bases). CDR1 SGDLS and CDR2 YYNGEE come from the germline V gene. The CDR3 totals 17 residues. Trimming removed 0 bases from V and 0 bases from J, with 14 bases in between.

V and J are TRBV5-1 and TRBJ2-2; tentative D call: TRBD1 (6 bases). The CDR3 is 15 residues long. Trimming removed 4 bases at V and 1 base at J, with 11 bases between. The V gene's germline CDR1 is SGHRS and CDR2 YFSETQ. The CDR3 DNA reads TGCGCCAGCAGCCGGGACAACCTGAACACCGGGGAGCTGTTTTTT. Encoded protein: CASSRDNLNTGELFF.

The chain is built from TRBV27 and TRBJ2-1; TRBD2 aligns across 10 bases. Germline V CDR1 and CDR2: MNHEY, SMNVEV (reference sequence). The CDR3 consists of 13 residues. V was clipped by 9 bases and J by 9 bases; unmatched bases: 8. In DNA, the CDR3 is TGTGCCAGTCTAGCGGGAGTTTCAGGTGAGCAGTTCTTC. Its translation: CASLAGVSGEQFF.

The rearrangement joins TRBV12-5 to TRBJ2-7; 12 nucleotides agree with TRBD2. The V gene's germline CDR1 is LGHNT and CDR2 FRNRAP. The J segment lost 5 bases and the V segment lost 6 bases, leaving 14 bases of the junction unmatched. The CDR3 has 17 residues. CDR3 in amino acids: CASGRCHATSGSHEQYF. DNA of the CDR3: TGTGCTAGTGGCCGTTGCCACGCGACTAGCGGGAGTCACGAGCAGTACTTC.

The gene calls are TRBV7-2 and TRBJ1-5; D perhaps matches TRBD1 (6 bases). Germline assignment: CDR1 SGHTA and CDR2 FQGNSA. There are 15 residues in the CDR3. V was clipped by 5 bases and J by 6 bases, with 17 bases between them. The CDR3 DNA follows: TGTGCCAGCAGCCCCTTCAAGGGGGTGCGTCAGCCCCAGCATTTT. Translating gives CASSPFKGVRQPQHF.

The gene calls are TRBV5-1 and TRBJ2-7, with D possibly being TRBD2 (5 bases). From germline, CDR1 is SGHRS and CDR2 YFSETQ. This CDR3 region has 17 residues. V gave up 1 base and J gave up 3 bases, with 20 bases separating them. The CDR3 loop is CASSLSKRVRGIYEQYF. Here the CDR3 DNA reads TGCGCCAGCAGCTTGAGTAAGAGGGTGAGAGGGATCTACGAGCAGTACTTC.

The J gene is TRBJ2-3, the V gene TRBV6-5; tentatively, D is TRBD2 (6 bases). CDR1 MNHEY and CDR2 SVGAGI come from the germline V gene. V was clipped by 4 bases and J by 2 bases, with 16 bases between them. The CDR3 is made up of 16 amino acids. In DNA form, the CDR3 reads TGTGCCAGCAGTTTAAATCCGGGACTCGTCACAGATACGCAGTATTTT. It is translated as CASSLNPGLVTDTQYF.

J is TRBJ2-7 and V is TRBV4-3; TRBD1 matches 7 bases. The CDR3 consists of 16 residues. Germline values: CDR1 LGHNA, CDR2 YSLEER. The ends lost 3 bases at V and 2 bases at J; junction bases unmatched: 10. This CDR3 is CASSHQTGQGAYEQYF. CDR3 sequence (DNA): TGCGCCAGCAGCCATCAGACAGGGCAGGGGGCCTACGAGCAGTACTTC.

The chain has TRBV7-3 and TRBJ2-7; the D gene is possibly TRBD2 (5 bases). Germline CDR1 SGHTA, CDR2 FQGTGA. The V and J ends lost 3 bases and 5 bases respectively, with 23 bases between them. The CDR3 is 17 residues long. The CDR3 sequence is CASSFIESSLDWDEQYF. The CDR3 DNA reads TGTGCCAGCAGCTTTATCGAAAGTTCGTTGGACTGGGACGAGCAGTACTTC.

The chain is built from TRBV11-2 and TRBJ1-1; the match to TRBD1 covers 7 bases. Losses at the gene ends were 5 bases for V and 7 bases for J; bases not matched to a gene: 13. The CDR3 is made up of 15 amino acids. Germline V lookup: CDR1 SGHAT, CDR2 FQNNGV. CDR3 in amino acids: CASSLNPLNRGEAFF. CDR3 coding DNA: TGTGCCAGCAGCCTCAACCCCTTGAACAGGGGTGAAGCTTTCTTT.

The chain has TRBV19 and TRBJ1-1, with D hard to call. The germline V gene encodes CDR1 LNHDA and CDR2 SQIVND (reference sequence). V lost 6 bases and J 5 bases, leaving 10 bases between the germline ends. CDR3 length equals 12 residues. CDR3 DNA sequence: TGTGCCAGTAGCCTCAGGATGACTGAAGCTTTCTTT. Its protein is CASSLRMTEAFF. Variable domain in full (rest from reference TRBV19 and TRBJ1-1): DGGITQSPKYLFRKEGQNVTLSCEQNLNHDAMYWYRQDPGQGLRLIYYSQIVNDFQKGDIAEGYSVSREKKESFPLTVTSAQKNPTAFYLCASSLRMTEAFFGQGTRLTVV.

The chain uses TRBV19 and TRBJ2-1, with D hard to call. The germline V and J ends were trimmed by 5 bases and 9 bases, with 14 bases remaining between them. Germline V gene lookup returns CDR1 LNHDA and CDR2 SQIVND (reference sequence). The CDR3 loop spans 13 amino acids. The CDR3 region has the DNA TGTGCCAGTAGTCCTCTCTCTACGGGTGAGCAGTTCTTC. This translates into CASSPLSTGEQFF.

The chain couples TRBV11-2 to TRBJ2-2, with 7 bases matching TRBD2. Per the germline V gene, CDR1 is SGHAT and CDR2 is FQNNGV. The CDR3 loop spans 16 amino acids. With V trimmed by 5 bases and J by 1 base, 7 bases remained unmatched. The CDR3 spells CASSRWEGLNTGELFF. The CDR3 bases are TGTGCCAGCAGCAGGTGGGAGGGATTGAACACCGGGGAGCTGTTTTTT.

The V and J genes are TRBV4-1 and TRBJ2-3, with 11 bases aligning to TRBD2. The trim removed 4 bases at V and 1 base at J, leaving 7 bases unmatched. The germline V gene has CDR1 MGHRA and CDR2 YSYEKL. The CDR3 spans 17 residues. This chain's CDR3 is CASSPLLAGDGTDTQYF. In nucleotides, the CDR3 is TGCGCCAGCAGCCCCCTACTAGCGGGAGACGGCACAGATACGCAGTATTTT.

The V gene is TRBV7-9, the J gene TRBJ2-3; maybe TRBD2 (5 bases). The germline CDR1 and CDR2 sequences are SEHNR and FQNEAQ (reference sequence). Trimming took off 10 bases at V and 0 bases at J, with 14 bases between the two ends. This CDR3 contains 14 residues. CDR3 coding DNA: TGTGCCATCCCGGCTAGCCTGAGCACAGATACGCAGTATTTT. Translating gives CAIPASLSTDTQYF.

The chain combines TRBV6-6 with TRBJ2-2; 7 positions agree with TRBD2. Germline V gene lookup returns CDR1 MNHNY and CDR2 SVGAGI (reference sequence). The CDR3 spans 14 residues. With V trimmed by 9 bases and J by 5 bases, 9 bases remained unmatched. The CDR3 sequence: CASGHGLETGELFF. CDR3 bases: TGTGCCAGTGGCCACGGACTAGAAACCGGGGAGCTGTTTTTT.

The chain uses TRBV28 and TRBJ2-5; 9 bases agree with TRBD1. V lost 6 bases, J lost 4 bases, and 6 bases stayed unmatched. The CDR3 runs to 14 residues. Germline V CDR1 and CDR2: MDHEN, SYDVKM. As DNA, the CDR3 is TGTGCCAGCAGACTTACAGGGGGCAGAGAGACCCAGTACTTC. This gives the protein CASRLTGGRETQYF.

In this sample, this clone turned up once. J is TRBJ2-7 and V is TRBV7-9; the D is unclear. In germline, CDR1 is SEHNR, CDR2 FQNEAQ (reference sequence). V lost 5 bases, J lost 3 bases, and 8 bases lay in between. The CDR3 is made up of 12 amino acids. CDR3 sequence (DNA): TGTGCCAGCAGCCCGTCGAGCTACGAGCAGTACTTC. It translates to CASSPSSYEQYF.

With respect to this clone: The junction does not match germline at one end; this may be a read error. The chain couples TRBV19 to TRBJ2-3; 8 bases fit TRBD1. CDR3 length: 15 amino acids. From germline, CDR1 is LNHDA and CDR2 SQIVND (reference sequence). CDR3 in amino acids: CASTPRDRSTNTQYF. The CDR3 DNA sequence: TGTGCCAGTACACCGCGGGACAGGAGCACAAATACGCAGTATTTT.